Reported below is one T cell receptor (beta chain). The sample comes from a study of blood T cell repertoires in COVID-19. The CDR3 length is 16 residues. V lost 6 bases to trimming and J lost 3 bases; unmatched junction nucleotides: 9. Germline loops: CDR1 LNHDA, CDR2 SQIVND (reference sequence). All enrollees were about 18 to 100 years old and from approximately 24 US areas. Source study methods: By means of reference gene primer amplification, nucleated cell counts were estimated. Repertoires were generated with immunoSEQ multiplex PCR, while TCRdb's copy carries only in-frame clones and drops some. V and J calls plus clone size are reproduced from that table; the DNA served to infer D and trimming. The data contain about 480,000 clones, 88% of them seen just once; the ten biggest clones take up less than 2%.

The sample was PBMCs or T cells enriched from blood (not recorded which). The clonotype comes from a woman between 40 and 55 years old who had recovered from COVID-19. This chain joins TRBV19 and TRBJ2-3; 10 nucleotides align to TRBD2. CDR3 sequence reads: CASSVASGSSTDTQYF. The CDR3 DNA follows: TGTGCCAGTAGCGTGGCTAGCGGGAGTAGTACAGATACGCAGTATTTT.